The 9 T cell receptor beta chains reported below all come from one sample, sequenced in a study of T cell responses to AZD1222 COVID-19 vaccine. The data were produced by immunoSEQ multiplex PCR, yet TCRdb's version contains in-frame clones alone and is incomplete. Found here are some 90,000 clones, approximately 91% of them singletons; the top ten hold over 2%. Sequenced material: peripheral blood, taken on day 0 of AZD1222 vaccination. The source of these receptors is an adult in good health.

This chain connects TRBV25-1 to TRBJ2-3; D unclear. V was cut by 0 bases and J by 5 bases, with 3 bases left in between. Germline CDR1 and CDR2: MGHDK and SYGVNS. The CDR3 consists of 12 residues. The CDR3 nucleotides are TGTGCCAGCAGTGAATATGAAGATACGCAGTATTTT. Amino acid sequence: CASSEYEDTQYF.

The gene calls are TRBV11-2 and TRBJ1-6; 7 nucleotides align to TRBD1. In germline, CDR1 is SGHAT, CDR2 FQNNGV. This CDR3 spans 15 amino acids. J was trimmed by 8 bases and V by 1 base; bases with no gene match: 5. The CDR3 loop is CASSLGAGGHSPLHF. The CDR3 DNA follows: TGTGCCAGCAGCTTAGGGGCAGGGGGACATTCACCCCTCCACTTT.

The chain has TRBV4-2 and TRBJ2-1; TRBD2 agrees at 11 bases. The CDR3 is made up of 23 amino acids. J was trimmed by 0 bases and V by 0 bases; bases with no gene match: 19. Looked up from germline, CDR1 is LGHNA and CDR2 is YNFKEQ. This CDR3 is CASSQEETGAASGRPSSYNEQFF. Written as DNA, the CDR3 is TGTGCCAGCAGCCAAGAAGAAACGGGAGCGGCTAGCGGGAGGCCCAGCTCCTACAATGAGCAGTTCTTC.

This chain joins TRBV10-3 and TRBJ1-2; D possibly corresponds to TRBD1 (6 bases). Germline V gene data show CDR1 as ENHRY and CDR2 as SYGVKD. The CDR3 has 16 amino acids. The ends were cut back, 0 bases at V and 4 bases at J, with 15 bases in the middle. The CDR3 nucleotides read TGTGCCATCAGTGAGTCGAAGGACAGATTTTCCTATGGCTACACCTTC. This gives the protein CAISESKDRFSYGYTF.

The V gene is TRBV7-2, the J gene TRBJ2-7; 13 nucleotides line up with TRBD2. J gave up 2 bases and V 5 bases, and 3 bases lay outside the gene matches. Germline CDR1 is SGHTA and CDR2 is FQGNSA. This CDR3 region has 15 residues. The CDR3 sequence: CASSLLAGGTYEQYF. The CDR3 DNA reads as TGTGCCAGCAGCCTACTAGCGGGAGGGACCTACGAGCAGTACTTC.

The CDR3 here is CSASPYYEQYF. The CDR3 coding sequence is TGCAGTGCTAGCCCTTATTACGAGCAGTACTTC. V gene TRBV20-1 combines with J gene TRBJ2-7; D ambiguous. Trimming cost V 3 bases and J 4 bases, with 7 bases left between them. Germline V CDR1 and CDR2: DFQATT, SNEGSKA (reference sequence). The CDR3 totals 11 residues.

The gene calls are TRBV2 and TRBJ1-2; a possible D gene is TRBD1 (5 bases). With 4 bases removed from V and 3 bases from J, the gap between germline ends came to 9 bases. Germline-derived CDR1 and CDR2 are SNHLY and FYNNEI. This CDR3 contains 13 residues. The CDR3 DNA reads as TGTGCCAGCAGTGCAGACAGTTACTATGGCTACACCTTC. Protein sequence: CASSADSYYGYTF.

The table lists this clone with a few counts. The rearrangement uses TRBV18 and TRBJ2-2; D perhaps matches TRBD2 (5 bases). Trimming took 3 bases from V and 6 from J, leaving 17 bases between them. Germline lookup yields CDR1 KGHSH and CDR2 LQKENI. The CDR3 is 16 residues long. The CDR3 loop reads CASSPIPGTVAGELFF. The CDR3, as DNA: TGTGCCAGCTCACCGATTCCGGGAACGGTAGCCGGGGAGCTGTTTTTT.

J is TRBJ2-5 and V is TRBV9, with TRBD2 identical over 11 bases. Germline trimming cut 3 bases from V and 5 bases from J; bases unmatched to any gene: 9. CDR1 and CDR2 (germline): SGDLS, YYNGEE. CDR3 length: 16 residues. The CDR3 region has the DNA TGTGCCAGCAGCGCTGGGTTACTAGCGGGGGAGGAGACCCAGTACTTC. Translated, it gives CASSAGLLAGEETQYF.